Each of the 2 T cell receptor beta chains below was sequenced from the same sample in a study. Some clones are missing from TCRdb's copy, which holds only in-frame ones; the method was immunoSEQ multiplex PCR. The sample lists some 70,000 clones; approximately 92% were seen once. Material: PBMCs. These receptors were obtained from a man aged 35 to 55 with rheumatoid arthritis.

The chain uses TRBV5-6 and TRBJ2-7; 8 nucleotides match TRBD2. Germline V lookup: CDR1 SGHDT, CDR2 YYEEEE. This CDR3 contains 14 residues. J gave up 2 bases and V 4 bases, and 5 bases lay outside the gene matches. The CDR3 region has the DNA TGTGCCAGCAGCGTTGGGGGACTAGCCTACGAGCAGTACTTC. Encoded protein: CASSVGGLAYEQYF.

The rearrangement links TRBV5-1 to TRBJ2-1, with D unresolved. Germline CDR1 and CDR2: SGHRS and YFSETQ. Trimming cost V 0 bases and J 1 base, with 8 bases left between them. This CDR3 is built from 15 residues. CDR3 residues: CASSLGGNSYNEQFF. The CDR3 coding sequence is TGCGCCAGCAGCTTGGGGGGAAATTCCTACAATGAGCAGTTCTTC.